This T cell receptor beta chain was captured in a study of T-cell reconstitution after alpha-beta-depleted transplantation in children. TCRbeta library construction was performed incorporating unique molecular identifiers. One entry per CDR3 protein, called by TCRdb with MiXCR from the PCR reads. The sample has 540,000 or so distinct CDR3 sequences; under 30% are singletons. Per germline, CDR1 SGHTA and CDR2 FQGNSA. Trimming shortened V by 1 base and J by 7 bases, and 11 bases separated the two germline ends. The CDR3 contains 14 residues. Study-level points and caveats: There were reportedly several hundred expanded graft clones from which alpha-beta T cells came about two months after transplant. A year post-transplant, T-cell counts and diversity derived mostly from newly produced T cells.

About this clonotype: The antigen is not known. Since no conserved phenylalanine or tryptophan closes the CDR3, a read error is the likely cause.

The chain employs TRBV7-2 and TRBJ1-5, with D unresolved. This sequence was found in a boy younger than two who had a stem cell transplant for acute myeloid leukemia, so the T cells may come from the graft donor. Source: PBMCs, mostly from graft donor cells, taken 360 days after TCRalphabeta/CD19-depleted stem cell transplant. The CDR3 is CASSLVFRSQPQHL. The CDR3 DNA sequence: TGTGCCAGCAGCTTAGTCTTCAGGAGCCAGCCCCAGCATCTT.